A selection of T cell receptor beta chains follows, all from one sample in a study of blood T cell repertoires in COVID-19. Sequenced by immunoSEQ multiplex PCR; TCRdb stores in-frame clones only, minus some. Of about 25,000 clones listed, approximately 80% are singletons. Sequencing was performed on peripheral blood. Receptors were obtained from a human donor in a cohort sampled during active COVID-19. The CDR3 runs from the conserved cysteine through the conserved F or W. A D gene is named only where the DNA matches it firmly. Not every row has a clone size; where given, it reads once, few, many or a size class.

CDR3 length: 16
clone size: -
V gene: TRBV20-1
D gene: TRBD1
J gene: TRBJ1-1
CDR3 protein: CSASRRPGGSNTEAFF
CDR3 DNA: TGCAGTGCTAGTAGGCGGCCAGGGGGCTCGAACACTGAAGCTTTCTTT

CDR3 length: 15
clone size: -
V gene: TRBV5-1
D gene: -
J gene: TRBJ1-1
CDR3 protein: CASSLGRNRDTEAFF
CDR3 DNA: TGCGCCAGCAGCTTGGGGCGGAACCGAGACACTGAAGCTTTCTTT

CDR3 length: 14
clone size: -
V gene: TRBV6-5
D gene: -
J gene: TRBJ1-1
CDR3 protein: CASSYGGAITEAFF
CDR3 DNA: TGTGCCAGCAGTTACGGGGGGGCGATCACTGAAGCTTTCTTT

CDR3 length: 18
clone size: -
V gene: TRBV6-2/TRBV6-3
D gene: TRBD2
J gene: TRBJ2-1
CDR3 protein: CASSPQPPGLAGGGEQFF
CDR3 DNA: TGTGCCAGCAGCCCGCAACCACCGGGACTAGCGGGAGGAGGTGAGCAGTTCTTC

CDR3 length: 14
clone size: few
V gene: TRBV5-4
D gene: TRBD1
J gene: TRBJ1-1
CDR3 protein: CASSSWTGSTEAFF
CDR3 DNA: TGTGCCAGCAGCTCCTGGACAGGGAGCACTGAAGCTTTCTTT

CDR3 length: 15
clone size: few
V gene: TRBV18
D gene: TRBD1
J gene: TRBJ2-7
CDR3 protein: CASSPGSQGASEQYF
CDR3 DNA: TGTGCCAGCTCACCGGGTTCGCAGGGGGCAAGCGAGCAGTACTTC

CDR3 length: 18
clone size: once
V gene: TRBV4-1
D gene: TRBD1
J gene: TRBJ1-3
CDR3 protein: CASSQGWGQGAVGNTIYF
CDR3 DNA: TGCGCCAGCAGCCAAGGTTGGGGACAGGGGGCGGTCGGAAACACCATATATTTT

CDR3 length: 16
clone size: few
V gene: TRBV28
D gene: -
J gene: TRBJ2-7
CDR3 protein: CASSSRGAPGTYEQYF
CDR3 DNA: TGTGCCAGCAGTTCCCGGGGAGCTCCGGGTACCTACGAGCAGTACTTC

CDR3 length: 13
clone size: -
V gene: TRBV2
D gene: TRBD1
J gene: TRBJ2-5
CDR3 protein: CASSLGTGGTQYF
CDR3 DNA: TGTGCCAGCAGTCTCGGGACAGGGGGGACCCAGTACTTC

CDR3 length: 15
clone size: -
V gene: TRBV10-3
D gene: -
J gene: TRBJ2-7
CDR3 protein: CAISAQGSGRDEQYF
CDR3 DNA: TGTGCCATCAGTGCGCAGGGGTCAGGGCGCGACGAGCAGTACTTC

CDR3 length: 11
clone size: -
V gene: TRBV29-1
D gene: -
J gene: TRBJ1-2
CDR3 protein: CSVHRDDSYTF
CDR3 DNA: TGCAGCGTTCACCGCGATGACAGCTACACCTTC

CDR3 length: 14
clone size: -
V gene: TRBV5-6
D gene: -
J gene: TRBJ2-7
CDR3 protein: CASSLGTYSYEQYF
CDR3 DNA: TGTGCCAGCAGCTTGGGGACATACTCCTACGAGCAGTACTTC

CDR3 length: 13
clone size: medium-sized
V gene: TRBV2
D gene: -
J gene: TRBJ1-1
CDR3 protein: CATRERERTEAFF
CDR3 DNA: TGTGCCACCAGAGAGAGGGAAAGGACTGAAGCTTTCTTT

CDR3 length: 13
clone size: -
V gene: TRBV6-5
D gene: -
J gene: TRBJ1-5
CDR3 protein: CASHWGAYQPQHF
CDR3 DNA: TGTGCCAGCCACTGGGGCGCTTATCAGCCCCAGCATTTT

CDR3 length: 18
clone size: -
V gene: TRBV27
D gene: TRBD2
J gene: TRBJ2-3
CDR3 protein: CASSLFSPSGLEPDTQYF
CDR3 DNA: TGTGCCAGCAGTTTATTTTCCCCTAGCGGCCTCGAGCCGGATACGCAGTATTTT

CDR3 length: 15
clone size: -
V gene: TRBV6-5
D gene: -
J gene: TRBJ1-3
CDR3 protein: CASSYSGAPGNTIYF
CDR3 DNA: TGTGCCAGCAGTTACTCGGGGGCGCCAGGAAACACCATATATTTT

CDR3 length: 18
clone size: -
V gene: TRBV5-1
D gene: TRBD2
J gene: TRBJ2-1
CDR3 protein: CASSLLVGSGGAGNEQFF
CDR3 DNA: TGCGCCAGCAGCTTACTTGTTGGGAGCGGGGGGGCAGGAAATGAGCAGTTCTTC

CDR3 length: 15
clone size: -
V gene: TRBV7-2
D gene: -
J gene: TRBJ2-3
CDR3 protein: CASSPRRDMTDTQYF
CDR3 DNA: TGTGCCAGCAGCCCGCGGCGGGATATGACAGATACGCAGTATTTT

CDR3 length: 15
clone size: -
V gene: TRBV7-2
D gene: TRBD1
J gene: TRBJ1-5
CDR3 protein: CASSLRQGINQPQHF
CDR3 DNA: TGTGCCAGCAGCTTACGACAGGGGATCAATCAGCCCCAGCATTTT

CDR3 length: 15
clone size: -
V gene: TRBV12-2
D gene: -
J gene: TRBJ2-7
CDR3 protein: CASRSVGRQVSEQYF
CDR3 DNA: TGTGCAAGTCGCTCGGTAGGGAGACAAGTGTCCGAGCAGTACTTC

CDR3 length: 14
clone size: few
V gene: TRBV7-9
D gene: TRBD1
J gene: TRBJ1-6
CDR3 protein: CASSLGQGGSPLHF
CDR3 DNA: TGTGCCAGCAGCTTGGGACAGGGGGGTTCACCCCTCCACTTT

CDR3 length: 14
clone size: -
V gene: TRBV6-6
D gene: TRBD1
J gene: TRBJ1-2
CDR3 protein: CASSGADRGYGYTF
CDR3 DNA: TGTGCCAGCAGTGGGGCGGACAGGGGCTATGGCTACACCTTC

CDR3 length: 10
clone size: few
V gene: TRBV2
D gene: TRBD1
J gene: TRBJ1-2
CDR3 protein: CASDRVGYTF
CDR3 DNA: TGTGCCAGCGACAGGGTCGGCTACACCTTC